This TCR beta chain was sequenced for a study of blood T cell repertoires in COVID-19. Study details: Italy, Spain and the United States were the sources of the convalescent and acute COVID-19 samples. T cells, B-cell-depleted T cells, or PBMCs supplied cDNA or gDNA.

The V and J ends lost 4 bases and 8 bases respectively, with 13 bases between them. There are 13 residues in the CDR3. The V gene's germline CDR1 is KGHDR and CDR2 SFDVKD. Authors' data handling: From reference gene primer amplification, estimates of nucleated cell counts were derived. Produced via immunoSEQ multiplex PCR; TCRdb's table is partial and in-frame only. V and J calls and clone size are given by that table; D and trimming were obtained from the DNA. The sample lists over 85,000 clones, approximately 83% occurring once. The chain uses TRBV24-1 and TRBJ1-2; D is unclear. Source material: peripheral blood. The source is a man in his fifties or sixties with acute or convalescent COVID-19. CDR3 coding DNA: TGTGCCACCAGTGAATCTCGCCACGGGGGCTACACCTTC. Translation: CATSESRHGGYTF.